Listed below are T cell receptor beta chains from one sample, sequenced in a study of T cell responses to AZD1222 COVID-19 vaccine. Produced via immunoSEQ multiplex PCR; TCRdb's table is partial and in-frame only. Of approximately 300,000 clones listed, around 93% are singletons. The sequencing here drew on peripheral blood, taken 28 days after the second AZD1222 dose. The receptors were gathered from an adult who received the AZD1222 COVID-19 vaccine. The conserved cysteine and the conserved F or W are not part of the CDR3 here.

v_call cdr3_aa
TRBV7-2 ASSSREDTEAF
TRBV2 ASSESADGELF
TRBV28 ASSPPGYYGYT
TRBV4-1 ASSQDSGGASSYGYT
TRBV27 ATTRTGGGEQY
TRBV28 ASTRPIAKNIQY
TRBV5-5 ASSLWGNSGPHEQY
TRBV5-1 ASSFGENYGYT
TRBV27 ASSFLQGSETQY
TRBV6-5 ASSSTGGNYGYT
TRBV5-1 ASSSQGLLDTQY
TRBV7-9 ASSQNALPNNYGYT
TRBV9 ASSEGQFQPQH
TRBV18 ASSSGAPEPQH
TRBV7-2 ASSVDRINTGELF
TRBV28 ASREQGAYTGELF
TRBV9 ASSVGGLGNTIY
TRBV6-6 ASSYRPQGPTDTQY
TRBV27 ASSLSWDNGYT
TRBV10-1 ASSESQPQH
TRBV7-9 ASSPRDRFFGNTIY
TRBV21-1 ATRGQGCSPLH
TRBV4-1 ASSHSGGNSPLH
TRBV18 ASSTGPVIGGYT
TRBV7-9 ASSPGTGAREQY
TRBV6-5 ASSRTSSTGELF
TRBV5-1 ASSPDTANYGYT
TRBV2 ASKGPDSYNEQF
TRBV7-3 ASSLSGSNTEAF
TRBV6-5 ASSFRNEVYGYT
TRBV6-6 ASSYTSVQDTQY
TRBV4-1 ASSQPTAGGETQY
TRBV7-9 ASSLSGRSPYEQY
TRBV11-3 ASSSGQNTGELF
TRBV9 ASSVGRDHNYGYT
TRBV12-3/TRBV12-4 ASTWGDEQF
TRBV6-5 ASIRTARDNSPLH
TRBV7-6 ASSLGSYNEQF
TRBV3-1/TRBV3-2 ASSQDLAGGTYEQY
TRBV7-6 ASSLVGGGADEQF
TRBV5-1 ASSLVPGIYGYT
TRBV18 ASSPSALNTEAF
TRBV3-1/TRBV3-2 ASRVDRPSNYGYT
TRBV19 ASSANPTGAGQPQH
TRBV29-1 SVYRLAGETDTQY
TRBV7-2 ASSLEGTGFREQF
TRBV12-3/TRBV12-4 ASSLGERYEQY
TRBV21-1 ASTLDRREQY
TRBV19 ASSGTANTEAF
TRBV19 ASSFLGTVEAF
TRBV2 ASSDQGPRAGELF
TRBV19 ASSIEKGTGATF
TRBV7-8 ASSRPASGGGEQY
TRBV7-9 ASSPPGQGRYEQY
TRBV9 ASSVDHTGDTGELF
TRBV5-6 ASSLGLAVNTGELF
TRBV5-1 ASSPGTSGRGRETQY